The entry below describes one T cell receptor (beta chain). Its specificity is not known. TCRdb's copy holds only in-frame clones and misses some; the assay was immunoSEQ multiplex PCR. Here the sample spans 650,000 to 800,000 clones, 55% to 75% being singletons. The record originates from a study of shared clonotypes between healthy human individuals. Overall study context: CD4 naive and memory got three plates each, CD8 naive two, CD8 memory one.

General study results and limits: Despite large depth, sorted-subset datasets appeared incompletely sequenced. Blood was the sole source, and tissue repertoires probably differ. Larger richness was generally estimated for naive than memory subsets.

Sequencing input: memory CD4+ T cells sorted from blood. Subset reported: CD45RA-negative fraction. The TCR comes from a woman in her twenties or thirties in good health.

The CDR3: CASSWTGGTDTQYF. The CDR3, as DNA: TGTGCCAGCAGCTGGACAGGGGGCACAGATACGCAGTATTTT. This chain connects TRBV5-4 to TRBJ2-3; 9 nucleotides agree with TRBD1. V lost 3 bases and J lost 1; bases outside the gene matches: 0. CDR1 is SGHNT and CDR2 is YYREEE in the germline V gene (reference sequence). The CDR3 totals 14 residues.